This is a list of T cell receptor beta chains from one sample in a study of blood T cells in healthy people across ages. TCRdb reprocessed the 5' RACE reads with MiXCR, giving one entry per CDR3 protein. The table lists about 570,000 distinct CDR3 sequences, about 27% of them singletons. This same sample was also taken into another study, of T cells of mothers and their children.

Sequencing was performed on blood. The origin of the receptors is a boy aged 2 to 10 in good health. The CDR3 runs from the conserved cysteine through the conserved F or W. Fields, in order: clone size, V gene, J gene, D gene, CDR3 DNA, CDR3 protein. D genes are given only for firm matches. The listing skips clone size in some rows; elsewhere it reads once, few, many or a size class.

>NA|TRBV12-3/TRBV12-4|TRBJ2-1|NA
TGTGCCAGCAGTTTCGGGCAGGCTACGAGGAATGAGCAGTTCTTC
CASSFGQATRNEQFF
>few|TRBV12-3/TRBV12-4|TRBJ1-4|NA
TGTGCCAGCAGTTTCGGGTTGGGTAACGAAAAACTGTTTTTT
CASSFGLGNEKLFF
>NA|TRBV29-1|TRBJ2-5|TRBD2
TGCAGCGTTGAAGCAGGACTAGCGGCGTTACAAGAGACCCAGTACTTC
CSVEAGLAALQETQYF
>NA|TRBV27|TRBJ1-1|TRBD1
TGTGCCAGCACCCCGACAGGGGGTAACACTGAAGCTTTCTTT
CASTPTGGNTEAFF
>NA|TRBV12-3/TRBV12-4|TRBJ1-5|NA
TGTGCCAGCAGTTTAGGACGGTTCCTGTTTAGTGGGGGGCTGAAGCCCCAGCATTTT
CASSLGRFLFSGGLKPQHF
>many|TRBV20-1|TRBJ2-1|TRBD2
TGCAGTGCCAGCCGACTAGCGGCTTACAATGAGCAGTTCTTC
CSASRLAAYNEQFF
>NA|TRBV6-1|TRBJ1-1|NA
TGTGCCAGCAGTCCGGACCACTTCCCTAGAAACGGGGTCACTGAAGCTTTCTTT
CASSPDHFPRNGVTEAFF
>many|TRBV7-2|TRBJ2-1|NA
TGTGCCAGCAGCTTAGAGGGGTTAACGGACAATGAGCAGTTCTTC
CASSLEGLTDNEQFF
>once|TRBV7-9|TRBJ1-2|NA
TGTGCCAGCAGCTTAGACGGGGCAGACGGTTACCTTAACTATGGCTACACCTTC
CASSLDGADGYLNYGYTF
>NA|TRBV2|TRBJ2-1|TRBD2
TGTGCCAGCTCCGGACTAGCCGGGGGAGAGCAGTTCTTC
CASSGLAGGEQFF
>NA|TRBV29-1|TRBJ2-5|NA
TGCAGCGCTCGGAGCTGGGGGATGCAAGAGACCCAGTACTTC
CSARSWGMQETQYF
>few|TRBV11-2|TRBJ2-6|NA
TGTGCCAGCAGCCGAACGGCGGGCTCTGGGGCCAACGTCCTGACTTTC
CASSRTAGSGANVLTF
>few|TRBV4-3|TRBJ2-1|NA
TGCGCCAGCAGCCGTCTGGGCGGGATGGGCAATGAGCAGTTCTTC
CASSRLGGMGNEQFF
>NA|TRBV5-4|TRBJ2-7|TRBD1
TGTGCCAGCAGCGGATACCGGGACAGTCGACCCTACGAGCAGTACTTC
CASSGYRDSRPYEQYF
>NA|TRBV6-2/TRBV6-3|TRBJ2-7|TRBD1
TGTGCCAGCTGGGGACAGGGGAAGAGCGAGCAGTACTTC
CASWGQGKSEQYF
>NA|TRBV9|TRBJ2-5|TRBD2
TGTGCCAGCAGCCCCTCCCCGGGGGGGCGAGAGACCCAGTACTTC
CASSPSPGGRETQYF
>few|TRBV20-1|TRBJ2-1|TRBD2
TGCAGTGCGCCACTAGCGGGGGACTACAATGAGCAGTTCTTC
CSAPLAGDYNEQFF
>few|TRBV20-1|TRBJ1-2|TRBD1
TGCAGTGCTTCTACGACCCTCGGGACAGGGGATGGCTACACCTTC
CSASTTLGTGDGYTF
>NA|TRBV7-2|TRBJ2-5|NA
TGTGCCAGCAGCTCTCTCGAGGAGGGCTCAAGCCAAGAGACCCAGTACTTC
CASSSLEEGSSQETQYF
>many|TRBV5-1|TRBJ2-1|NA
TGTGCCAGCAGCTTAGTAGGCGGAAGCTCCTACAATGAGCAGTTCTTC
CASSLVGGSSYNEQFF
>NA|TRBV25-1|TRBJ1-1|TRBD1
TGTGCCAGCAGTGACAGCTCGACAGGGATGGGTGGGTATGAAGCTTTCTTT
CASSDSSTGMGGYEAFF
>few|TRBV4-3|TRBJ2-7|TRBD2
TGCGCCAGCAGCCAAGAGTTAGGACTAGCGGATTACGAGCAGTACTTC
CASSQELGLADYEQYF
>NA|TRBV6-5|TRBJ2-7|TRBD2
TGTGCCAGCAGTTACCCCGTTAATAGCGGGGGATTTCTCTACGAGCAGTACTTC
CASSYPVNSGGFLYEQYF
>NA|TRBV7-2|TRBJ2-7|TRBD2
TGTGCCAGCAGCTCCCGGGGGGGAGTGACCTACGAGCAGTACTTC
CASSSRGGVTYEQYF
>NA|TRBV21-1|TRBJ2-5|NA
TGTGCCAGCAGCATTCGGACTGATTACCAAGAGACCCAGTACTTC
CASSIRTDYQETQYF
>NA|TRBV18|TRBJ2-7|NA
TGTGCCAGCTCACCACGTCTTGAAGCTTACGAGCAGTACTTC
CASSPRLEAYEQYF
>NA|TRBV7-8|TRBJ2-7|NA
TGTGCCAGCAGCTTAGAGTTTGCGGGGACCTACGAGCAGTACTTC
CASSLEFAGTYEQYF
>few|TRBV19|TRBJ1-5|TRBD1
TGTGCCAGTAGCATCGGGACAGGGGGCTTTCAGCCCCAGCATTTT
CASSIGTGGFQPQHF
>NA|TRBV7-2|TRBJ2-5|TRBD2
TGTGCCAGCAGCTTGGGGAGGGCAGAAGAGACCCAGTACTTC
CASSLGRAEETQYF
>NA|TRBV7-2|TRBJ2-1|NA
TGTGCCAGCAGCTTAGTATCAGCGGGTTCCTACAATGAGCAGTTCTTC
CASSLVSAGSYNEQFF
>many|TRBV2|TRBJ2-1|TRBD1
TGTGCCAGCAGTGTACGGGACAGGGGAAATGAGCAGTTCTTC
CASSVRDRGNEQFF
>NA|TRBV12-3/TRBV12-4|TRBJ1-5|NA
TGTGCCAGCAGTTTAGGTCTTAGCAATCAGCCCCAGCATTTT
CASSLGLSNQPQHF
>NA|TRBV5-6|TRBJ2-5|NA
TGTGCCAGCAGACAATGGGGGGTTTCGCAAGAGACCCAGTACTTC
CASRQWGVSQETQYF
>few|TRBV29-1|TRBJ2-1|TRBD2
TGCAGCGTTGTAGCGGGTACCTACAATGAGCAGTTCTTC
CSVVAGTYNEQFF
>NA|TRBV5-1|TRBJ1-6|NA
TGCGCCAGCAGCTTGGACGGAATTTCGAGCTCCTATAATTCACCCCTCCACTTT
CASSLDGISSSYNSPLHF
>few|TRBV20-1|TRBJ2-1|NA
TGCAGTGCTAGAGATTATCGGGGGAACCCGGTGCAGTTCTTC
CSARDYRGNPVQFF
>NA|TRBV14|TRBJ1-6|TRBD1
TGTGCCAGCAGCCTATTTTTCCCCCTTGGACAGGGGGACGATTCACCCCTCCACTTT
CASSLFFPLGQGDDSPLHF
>few|TRBV7-9|TRBJ1-1|NA
TGTGCCAGCAGCTTAGGGCGTGGCGCTGGGGGACACACTGAAGCTTTCTTT
CASSLGRGAGGHTEAFF
>NA|TRBV21-1|TRBJ1-4|NA
TGTGCCAGCAGCAAAGGCGCGACAGTAACTAATGAAAAACTGTTTTTT
CASSKGATVTNEKLFF
>few|TRBV20-1|TRBJ2-5|TRBD1
TGCAGTGCTGGGGACAGGGCAGAGACCCAGTACTTC
CSAGDRAETQYF
>few|TRBV7-2|TRBJ2-3|NA
TGTGCCAGCAGCTTTATCCGGGCCCTTAATACGCAGTATTTT
CASSFIRALNTQYF
>NA|TRBV7-3|TRBJ2-3|NA
TGTGCCAGCAGCTTTGGAGGGGGGAGCACAGATACGCAGTATTTT
CASSFGGGSTDTQYF
>few|TRBV4-1|TRBJ1-2|NA
TGCGCCAGCAGCCAAATTCCAAACTATGGCTACACCTTC
CASSQIPNYGYTF
>NA|TRBV5-5|TRBJ1-3|NA
TGTGCCAGCAGCCTGGCTTGGGACTTTTACACCATATATTTT
CASSLAWDFYTIYF
>NA|TRBV7-9|TRBJ1-3|NA
TGTGCCAGCAGCTCTCAGGTGACAGGAGGAGGCTCTGGAAACACCATATATTTT
CASSSQVTGGGSGNTIYF
>NA|TRBV2|TRBJ2-1|NA
TGTGCCAGCAGTACTAGTTCGGTATTGGAGCAGTTCTTC
CASSTSSVLEQFF
>few|TRBV6-5|TRBJ2-1|NA
TGTGCCAGCAGAAGATCGGGGGCGCAGTTCTTC
CASRRSGAQFF
>NA|TRBV19|TRBJ2-2|TRBD2
TGTGCCAGTACGGGGGGGTTGGCCGGGGAGCTGTTTTTT
CASTGGLAGELFF
>NA|TRBV6-1|TRBJ2-4|NA
TGTGCCAGCAGTCCTGGGGCGGGGCGCGGGTCCAAAAACATTCAGTACTTC
CASSPGAGRGSKNIQYF
>NA|TRBV4-3|TRBJ2-1|NA
TGCGCCAGCAGCCAAGATCTCGGCTGGAACAATGAGCAGTTCTTC
CASSQDLGWNNEQFF
>NA|TRBV18|TRBJ2-1|TRBD2
TGTGCCAGCTCACCCGCTGGACTAGCGGGGGCGAGTGAGCAGTTCTTC
CASSPAGLAGASEQFF
>few|TRBV9|TRBJ2-7|NA
TGTGCCAGCAGCCCGGGACTCGTTACCCGCGAGCAGTACTTC
CASSPGLVTREQYF
>few|TRBV12-3/TRBV12-4|TRBJ1-2|NA
TGTGCCAGCAGTCGGGGACGGAGTGGCTACACCTTC
CASSRGRSGYTF
>NA|TRBV10-3|TRBJ2-3|TRBD1
TGTGCCATCAGTGAGTTTCAGGGGGCCACAGATACGCAGTATTTT
CAISEFQGATDTQYF